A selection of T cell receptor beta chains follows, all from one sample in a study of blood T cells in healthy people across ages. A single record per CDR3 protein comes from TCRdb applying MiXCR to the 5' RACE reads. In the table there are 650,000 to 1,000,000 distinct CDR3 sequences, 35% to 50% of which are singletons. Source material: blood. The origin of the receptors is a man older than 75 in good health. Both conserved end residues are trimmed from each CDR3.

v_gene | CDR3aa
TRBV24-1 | ATSEGREGPRETQY
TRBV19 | ASRSRATTNEKLF
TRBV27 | ASSSTQGPAGQPQH
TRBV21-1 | ASSKALKLREGPNEQF
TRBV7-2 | ASSSTGAVFYGYT
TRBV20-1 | SARLLWDLTLGNEQF
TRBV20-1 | SAGRQGENTEAF
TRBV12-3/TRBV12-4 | ASSWSGLQETQY
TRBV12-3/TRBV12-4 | ASSPEATIYNSPLH
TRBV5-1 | ASSLGGTSGSSEQF
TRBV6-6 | ASSTGDEQY
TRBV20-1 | SAFRAGGPIGEQY
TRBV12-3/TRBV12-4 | ASSITQGLHEQY
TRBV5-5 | ASSLRNDLEQY
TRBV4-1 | ASSQAGEETQY
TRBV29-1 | SVQGQVTDTQY
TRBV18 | ASSPRLAGASTDTQY
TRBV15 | APNRDGSVVDEQF
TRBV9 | ASSFKQGGPYNEQF
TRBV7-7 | ASSPPGLPTSETQY
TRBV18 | ASSRRGTGAKATEAF
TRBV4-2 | ASSPGLVAGEQY
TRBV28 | ASSPSWLAANNEQF
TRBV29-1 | CIRATGANVLT
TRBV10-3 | AISESGTELSEQY
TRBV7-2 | ASSSEQGETQY
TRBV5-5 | ASSPIAGGNTGELF
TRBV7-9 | ASSLPGMRSEAF
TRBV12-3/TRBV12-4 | ASGTASSGNTIY
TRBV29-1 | SVETTSGDDYEQY
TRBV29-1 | SVALAGAEQY